The 29 T cell receptor beta chains in this list originate from one sample, sequenced in a study of tissue T cells after allogeneic stem cell transplantation. Generated by immunoSEQ multiplex PCR, the TCRdb table keeps only in-frame clones and is missing some. The sample holds 45,000 to 50,000 clones, roughly 75% seen once. The specimen sequenced was sorted cells pooled from one or two spleens. These receptors all come from a pool of C57BL/6 mice in good health.

A word on this clone: Each gene name is a mouse one. The sequence runs out 1 residue before the end of the CDR3; the remainder is reconstructed from the germline J gene. The chain employs TRBV13-1 and TRBJ2-7, with TRBD2 matching 8 bases. The germline V gene encodes CDR1 NSHNY and CDR2 SYGAGN. After removal of 7 bases from V and 1 base from J, the junction contained 4 bases not matched to a gene. There are 13 residues in the CDR3. The covered CDR3 bases are TGTGCCAGCGGTGGGACTGGTTCCTATGAACAGTAC. Translation gives CASGGTGSYEQY. In full, the CDR3 reads CASGGTGSYEQYF.

In this sample, this clone turned up a few times. Gene names denote mouse genes. The CDR3 is cut off 1 residue early in the read; its end comes from the germline J gene. V gene TRBV30 combines with J gene TRBJ2-7; D is unclear. Germline V CDR1 and CDR2: SQVVS, ANEGSEA. V was cut by 0 bases and J by 3 bases, with 3 bases left in between. The CDR3 has 11 residues. The CDR3 sequence is CSSRDGYEQYF. The DNA read from the CDR3 is TGTAGTTCTAGAGACGGCTATGAACAGTAC.

A few counts support this clone. Each gene name is a mouse one. The sequenced fragment ends 1 residue before the CDR3 boundary, so the rest is inferred from the germline J gene. The chain employs TRBV2 and TRBJ2-1; 11 bases align to TRBD2. CDR3 size: 14 residues. Losses at the gene ends were 4 bases for V and 4 bases for J; bases not matched to a gene: 0. From germline, CDR1 is LGHNA and CDR2 YSYQKL. CDR3 bases read: TGTGCCAGCAGCCGGGACTGGGGGTATGCTGAGCAGTTC. It encodes CASSRDWGYAEQF. The full CDR3 is CASSRDWGYAEQFF.

In this sample, this clone turned up a few times. Mouse germline and gene names are used. The CDR3 extends 1 residue past the end of the read, so its final part is completed from the germline J gene. The V gene is TRBV3, the J gene TRBJ1-4; D might be TRBD1 (6 bases). The V end was cut by 6 bases, the J end by 0 bases, with 8 bases between. The CDR3 consists of 14 residues. Germline assignment: CDR1 SNHLY and CDR2 FYNGKV (reference sequence). The CDR3 is CASSRTVSNERLFF. The sequenced part of the CDR3 DNA is TGTGCCAGCAGTCGGACAGTTTCCAACGAAAGATTATTT.

In regard to this clone: Genes and germline come from the mouse. The read ends 1 residue early relative to the CDR3; the germline J gene fills the gap. This sequence joins TRBV31 and TRBJ1-1; D remains ambiguous. The CDR3 is 12 residues long. CDR1 GKSSPN and CDR2 SITVG come from the germline V gene. V gave up 1 base and J gave up 1 base, with 4 bases separating them. The DNA read from the CDR3 is TGTGCCTGGAGTCCCGGGAACACAGAAGTCTTC. Protein sequence: CAWSPGNTEVF. The full CDR3 is CAWSPGNTEVFF. Variable domain in full (rest from reference TRBV31 and TRBJ1-1): AQTIHQWPVAEIKAVGSPLSLGCTIKGKSSPNLYWYWQATGGTLQQLFYSITVGQVESVVQLNLSASRPKDDQFILSTEKLLLSHSGFYLCAWSPGNTEVFFGKGTRLTVV.

A note on this clone: Germline and genes here are mouse. Sequencing ends 1 residue short of the CDR3 end; the germline J gene provides the rest. The chain links TRBV29 to TRBJ1-3; 9 bases match TRBD1. This CDR3 contains 15 residues. Germline CDR1 MSHET, CDR2 SYDVDS. J was trimmed by 3 bases and V by 2 bases; bases with no gene match: 2. Partial CDR3 DNA: TGTGCTAGCAGTTTAAAGGACAGGGGTGGAAATACGCTCTAT. Protein: CASSLKDRGGNTLY. The full CDR3 reads CASSLKDRGGNTLYF. Filled out from reference TRBV29 and TRBJ1-3, the complete variable domain reads DMKVTQMPRYLIKRMGENVLLECGQDMSHETMYWYRQDPGLGLQLIYISYDVDSNSEGDIPKGYRVSRKKREHFSLILDSAKTNQTSVYFCASSLKDRGGNTLYFGEGSRLIVV.

To note about this clone: Gene names are the mouse ones. Read sequence stops 1 residue before the CDR3 end, and the germline J gene provides the missing end. This chain links TRBV1 with TRBJ1-5, with no clear D. Deletions cut 4 bases from V and 3 bases from J, with 7 bases between. The length of the CDR3 is 13 residues. Looked up from germline, CDR1 is NSQYPW and CDR2 is LRSPGD (reference sequence). CDR3 bases read: TGCACCTGCAGTGGGGGTCTCAACCAGGCTCCGCTT. Its translation is CTCSGGLNQAPL. The full CDR3 reads CTCSGGLNQAPLF.

For this clone: The gene names given are mouse names. The observed sequence ends 1 residue before the CDR3 terminus, with the missing tail filled in from the germline J gene. This chain uses TRBV5 with TRBJ1-4; a possible D gene is TRBD1 (6 bases). The V end was cut by 3 bases, the J end by 6 bases, with 11 bases between. Germline values: CDR1 LGHNA, CDR2 YNLKQL (reference sequence). This CDR3 comprises 14 residues. The CDR3 protein is CASSHGQRDERLFF. The CDR3 DNA, read in part, is TGTGCCAGCAGCCACGGACAGAGGGACGAAAGATTATTT.

About this clone itself: The listed genes are named as in mouse. The read comes to an end 1 residue before the CDR3 does, leaving the germline J gene to fill in the end. The V gene is TRBV2, the J gene TRBJ2-3; D may be TRBD1 (6 bases). The CDR3 consists of 15 residues. With 4 bases removed from V and 0 bases from J, the gap between germline ends came to 11 bases. Per germline, CDR1 LGHNA and CDR2 YSYQKL. Partial CDR3 DNA: TGTGCCAGCAGCCCACAGGGTTCTAGTGCAGAAACGCTGTAT. Its protein product is CASSPQGSSAETLY. The complete CDR3 reads CASSPQGSSAETLYF.

A remark on this clone: The gene names here belong to mouse. The CDR3 goes on 1 residue after the read ends, and that part is filled in from the germline J gene. This sequence joins TRBV3 and TRBJ2-2; 10 positions agree with TRBD2. Trimming removed 5 bases from V and 2 bases from J; junction bases left unmatched: 2. The CDR3 length is 15 residues. Germline lookup yields CDR1 SNHLY and CDR2 FYNGKV (reference sequence). CDR3 loop: CASSAGGANTGQLYF. The CDR3 bases that were read are TGTGCCAGCAGCGCTGGGGGGGCTAACACCGGGCAGCTCTAC.

As for this clone: Gene names denote mouse genes. CDR3 in amino acids: CASSTRDSYAEQFF. The sequenced part of the CDR3 DNA is TGTGCCAGCAGTACCCGGGACAGCTATGCTGAGCAGTTC. V usage is TRBV13-1 and J usage is TRBJ2-1, with 7 bases that match TRBD1. The read halts 1 residue ahead of the CDR3 end, with the missing end drawn from the germline J gene. The CDR3 consists of 14 residues. In germline, CDR1 is NSHNY, CDR2 SYGAGN. Losses at the gene ends were 4 bases for V and 3 bases for J; bases not matched to a gene: 4.

A word on this clone: Germline and genes: mouse. From the germline J gene comes the end of the CDR3, since the read stops 1 residue before it. Different DNA sequences within this sample yield the same CDR3. The chain is built from TRBV26 and TRBJ1-4, with D possibly matching TRBD1 (6 bases). The CDR3 loop spans 13 amino acids. V was clipped by 4 bases and J by 4 bases, with 7 bases between them. Germline lookup yields CDR1 KGHPV and CDR2 FQNQEV (reference sequence). CDR3 bases read: TGTGCCAGCAGTCGGGACAACAACGAAAGATTATTT. It is translated as CASSRDNNERLF. The complete CDR3 protein is CASSRDNNERLFF.

As to this clone: Mouse germline and gene names are used. The CDR3 end falls 1 residue outside the read, so it is completed with the germline J gene. This chain joins TRBV23 and TRBJ1-1; the table's D gene call, TRBD1, was not cross checked with the DNA. CDR3 size: 14 residues. Germline V lookup: CDR1 KGHTA, CDR2 FQNQQP. CDR3 sequence reads: CSSSRDRANTEVFF. The sequenced CDR3 bases are TGCTCCAGCAGCCGGGACAGGGCAAACACAGAAGTCTTC.

Note on this clone: The gene names here belong to mouse. The read falls 1 residue short of the CDR3 end, and the missing part is taken from the germline J gene. V gene TRBV5 combines with J gene TRBJ1-1; maybe TRBD1 (6 bases). There are 12 residues in the CDR3. Germline assignment: CDR1 LGHNA and CDR2 YNLKQL (reference sequence). V was clipped by 4 bases and J by 3 bases, with 6 bases between them. CDR3 bases read: TGTGCCAGCAGCCGGACAGACACAGAAGTCTTC. Protein sequence: CASSRTDTEVF. The CDR3, in full, reads CASSRTDTEVFF.

About this clone itself: Gene names are the mouse ones. The read comes to an end 1 residue before the CDR3 does, leaving the germline J gene to fill in the end. The rearrangement joins TRBV13-2 to TRBJ1-4; 10 bases line up with TRBD1. CDR1 is NNHNN and CDR2 is SYGAGS in the germline V gene (reference sequence). The length of the CDR3 is 15 residues. V was pared by 2 bases and J by 3 bases, with 1 base of the junction left unmatched. The part of the CDR3 DNA that was read is TGTGCCAGCGGTGAGGGACAGGGGACCAACGAAAGATTATTT. Protein product: CASGEGQGTNERLF. The CDR3 in full is CASGEGQGTNERLFF.

This clone turned up a few times. The genes are named according to mouse. The read ends 1 residue before the CDR3 terminus; that terminus is restored from the germline J gene. The chain has TRBV1 and TRBJ1-5; D remains unclear. V was trimmed by 3 bases and J by 5 bases, leaving 5 bases between them. The CDR3 length is 12 residues. The germline gives CDR1 NSQYPW, CDR2 LRSPGD (reference sequence). The CDR3 spells CTCSALYQAPLF. The sequenced CDR3 bases are TGCACCTGCAGTGCCCTCTACCAGGCTCCGCTT.

With respect to this clone: The gene names here belong to mouse. The read ends 1 residue shy of where the CDR3 ends; the end is completed using the germline J gene. The chain links TRBV3 to TRBJ2-1, with 12 nucleotides matching TRBD2. The trim removed 5 bases at V and 3 bases at J, leaving 2 bases unmatched. The CDR3 totals 15 residues. Germline loops: CDR1 SNHLY, CDR2 FYNGKV (reference sequence). The part of the CDR3 DNA that was read is TGTGCCAGCAGCGCGGGACTGGGGGGCTATGCTGAGCAGTTC. Translation: CASSAGLGGYAEQF. The whole CDR3 protein reads CASSAGLGGYAEQFF.

Of note for this clone: At one boundary the junction diverges from the germline segment, which might be a read error. Gene names are mouse gene names. The read halts 1 residue ahead of the CDR3 end, with the missing end drawn from the germline J gene. The rearrangement uses TRBV2 and TRBJ2-5; a possible D gene is TRBD2 (7 bases). Germline CDR1 LGHNA, CDR2 YSYQKL. This CDR3 region has 15 residues. Here the CDR3 reads CASSQPWGLQGTQYF. The CDR3 DNA, read in part, is TGTGCCAGCAGCCAACCCTGGGGGCTCCAAGGCACCCAGTAC.

As regards this clone: The gene names here belong to mouse. The read is 1 residue too short to cover the CDR3 end, so that end is filled in from the germline J gene. The V and J genes are TRBV4 and TRBJ1-3; TRBD1 agrees at 10 bases. Unmatched junction bases numbered 2, after V lost 6 bases and J lost 0 bases. The CDR3 consists of 15 residues. Germline values: CDR1 LGHDT, CDR2 YNNKQL (reference sequence). CDR3 DNA, as far as it was read: TGTGCCAGCAGAAGGGACAGGGGTTCTGGAAATACGCTCTAT. This sequence encodes CASRRDRGSGNTLY. The full-length CDR3 reads as CASRRDRGSGNTLYF.

With respect to this clone: Mouse germline and gene names are used. The read ends 1 residue before the CDR3 terminus; that terminus is restored from the germline J gene. Other DNA variants within this sample encode the same CDR3. This chain joins TRBV5 and TRBJ2-5; 7 bases match TRBD2. This CDR3 spans 15 amino acids. Per the germline V gene, CDR1 is LGHNA and CDR2 is YNLKQL (reference sequence). V shed 3 bases and J 2 bases; nucleotides not matched to a gene: 5. CDR3 sequence: CASSQLGGLQDTQYF. Incomplete CDR3 DNA: TGTGCCAGCAGCCAGTTGGGGGGTCTCCAAGACACCCAGTAC.

Note on this clone: These gene names are mouse names. The CDR3 end is not reached by the read, which stops 1 residue before it; the germline J gene fills it in. This chain links TRBV13-1 with TRBJ2-3, with 11 bases fitting TRBD2. Germline CDR1 is NSHNY and CDR2 is SYGAGN. CDR3 length: 18 amino acids. Trimming took 0 bases from V and 3 from J; bases not matched to a gene: 9. CDR3 protein: CASSDALGGRRVAETLYF. The part of the CDR3 DNA that was read is TGTGCCAGCAGTGATGCACTGGGGGGGCGAAGGGTCGCAGAAACGCTGTAT.

Worth noting for this clone: Any gene name here is a mouse gene name. The sequenced fragment ends 1 residue before the CDR3 boundary, so the rest is inferred from the germline J gene. This chain links TRBV3 with TRBJ2-4, with D tentatively TRBD2 (6 bases). The CDR3 spans 14 residues. The V and J ends lost 6 bases and 1 base respectively, with 11 bases between them. The germline V gene encodes CDR1 SNHLY and CDR2 FYNGKV (reference sequence). The CDR3 DNA, read in part, is TGTGCCAGCAGGTCCAACTGGGGTCAAAACACCTTGTAC. Its protein is CASRSNWGQNTLY. The CDR3 as a whole reads CASRSNWGQNTLYF.

Comment on this clone: These gene names are mouse names. With the read ending 1 residue before the CDR3 end, the germline J gene is used to fill in that end. V is TRBV16 and J is TRBJ1-4; 10 nucleotides match TRBD1. Losses at the gene ends were 5 bases for V and 6 bases for J; bases not matched to a gene: 3. From germline, CDR1 is SGHSA and CDR2 FRNQAP. The CDR3 is 14 residues long. The CDR3 loop is CASSAGTGDERLFF. The DNA read from the CDR3 is TGTGCAAGCAGCGCCGGGACAGGGGACGAAAGATTATTT.

Worth noting for this clone: The gene names given are mouse names. The read finishes 1 residue shy of the CDR3 end, and the germline J gene is used to complete it. This chain connects TRBV12-1 to TRBJ1-2; a weak D match, TRBD1 (6 bases). CDR1 and CDR2 (germline): SGHSN, HYEKVE. CDR3 length: 14 amino acids. V lost 3 bases, J lost 1 base, and 11 bases lay in between. This chain's CDR3 is CASSAKGGNSDYTF. The DNA read from the CDR3 is TGTGCCAGCTCTGCAAAGGGGGGAAACTCCGACTACACC.

Concerning this clone: Gene names are the mouse ones. The read is 1 residue too short to cover the CDR3 end, so that end is filled in from the germline J gene. The rearrangement joins TRBV19 to TRBJ2-1, with TRBD2 matching 9 bases. CDR3 length equals 12 residues. V was pared by 7 bases and J by 7 bases, with 3 bases of the junction left unmatched. CDR1 is FNHDT and CDR2 is SITEND in the germline V gene (reference sequence). The covered CDR3 bases are TGTGCCAGCCCCTGGGGGGGGGCTGAGCAGTTC. Its protein is CASPWGGAEQF. The entire CDR3 reads CASPWGGAEQFF.

Turning to this clone: Gene names refer to mouse genes. The read gets to within 1 residue of the CDR3 end, and the germline J gene fills in the rest. The V call is TRBV12-2, the J call TRBJ2-5; TRBD2 matches 9 bases. Germline V gives CDR1 SGHLS, CDR2 HYDKME. CDR3 length equals 13 residues. V dropped 2 bases and J dropped 4; count of bases not matched to a gene: 0. The sequenced CDR3 bases are TGTGCCAGCTCTCGACTGGGGGAAGACACCCAGTAC. It codes for CASSRLGEDTQY. The complete CDR3 protein is CASSRLGEDTQYF.

This clone was seen only once. Gene and germline names: mouse. The CDR3 end lies 1 residue beyond the end of the read and is filled in from the germline J gene. The rearrangement links TRBV13-3 to TRBJ2-3; 9 bases match TRBD2. The CDR3 length is 13 residues. Germline lookup yields CDR1 NNHDY and CDR2 SYVADS. V lost 5 bases and J lost 5; bases outside the gene matches: 3. The CDR3 protein is CASRRTGVETLYF. CDR3 DNA, as far as it was read: TGTGCCAGCAGGAGGACTGGGGTAGAAACGCTGTAT.

Comments on this clone: Gene and germline names: mouse. The read finishes 1 residue shy of the CDR3 end, and the germline J gene is used to complete it. The chain has TRBV29 and TRBJ2-4, with TRBD1 as a possible D gene (6 bases). Trimming left V 5 bases short and J 2 bases short, with 8 bases between. This CDR3 has 13 amino acids. CDR1 and CDR2 (germline): MSHET, SYDVDS. Partial CDR3 DNA: TGTGCTAGCAGTCGGGACATTCAAAACACCTTGTAC. It is translated as CASSRDIQNTLY. The whole CDR3 protein reads CASSRDIQNTLYF. The full variable domain, rest sourced from reference TRBV29 and TRBJ2-4, is DMKVTQMPRYLIKRMGENVLLECGQDMSHETMYWYRQDPGLGLQLIYISYDVDSNSEGDIPKGYRVSRKKREHFSLILDSAKTNQTSVYFCASSRDIQNTLYFGAGTRLSVL.

Concerning this clone: Mouse gene names apply. The CDR3 extends 1 residue past the end of the read, so its final part is completed from the germline J gene. The chain carries TRBV24 and TRBJ2-1; 7 nucleotides align to TRBD2. This CDR3 has 15 residues. The ends lost 1 base at V and 3 bases at J; junction bases unmatched: 3. The germline CDR1 and CDR2 sequences are KGHTA and FRNEEI. The CDR3 sequence: CASSLCSGGYAEQFF. The DNA read from the CDR3 is TGTGCCAGCAGTCTGTGTTCTGGGGGCTATGCTGAGCAGTTC.